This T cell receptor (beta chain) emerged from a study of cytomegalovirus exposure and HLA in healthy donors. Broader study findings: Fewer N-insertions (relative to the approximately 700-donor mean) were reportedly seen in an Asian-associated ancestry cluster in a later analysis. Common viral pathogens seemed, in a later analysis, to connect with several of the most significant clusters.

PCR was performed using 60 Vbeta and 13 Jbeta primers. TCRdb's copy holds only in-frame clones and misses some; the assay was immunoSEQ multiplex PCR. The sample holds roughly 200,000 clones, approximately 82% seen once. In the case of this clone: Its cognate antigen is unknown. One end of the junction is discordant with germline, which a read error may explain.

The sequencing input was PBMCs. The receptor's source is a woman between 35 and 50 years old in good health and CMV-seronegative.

CDR3 sequence: CASTPRGRGRIYERYF. The CDR3 bases are TGCGCCAGCACCCCGAGGGGCAGGGGGCGAATCTACGAGCGGTACTTC. This sequence joins TRBV23-1 and TRBJ2-7, with 8 bases matching TRBD1. TRBV23-1 is marked as an open reading frame, function uncertain. The CDR3 runs to 16 residues.